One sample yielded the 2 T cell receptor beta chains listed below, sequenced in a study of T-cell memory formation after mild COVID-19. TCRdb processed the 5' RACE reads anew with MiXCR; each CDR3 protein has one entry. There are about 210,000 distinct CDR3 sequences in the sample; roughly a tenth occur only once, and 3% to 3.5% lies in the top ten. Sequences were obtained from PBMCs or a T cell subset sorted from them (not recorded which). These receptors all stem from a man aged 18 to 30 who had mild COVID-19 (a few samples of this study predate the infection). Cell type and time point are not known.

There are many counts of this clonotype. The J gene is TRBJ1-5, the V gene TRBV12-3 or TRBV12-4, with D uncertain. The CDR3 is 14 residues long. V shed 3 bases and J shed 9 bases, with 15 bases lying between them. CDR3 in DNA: TGTGCCAGCAGTTTGAGGCCGGTCGATCCGCCCCAGCATTTT. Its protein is CASSLRPVDPPQHF.

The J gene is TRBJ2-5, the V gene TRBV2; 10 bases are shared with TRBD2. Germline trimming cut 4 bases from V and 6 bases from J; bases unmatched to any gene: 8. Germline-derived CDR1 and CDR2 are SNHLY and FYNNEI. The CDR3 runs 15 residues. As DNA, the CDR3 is TGTGCCAGCAGTGTGGGCGAGCGGGGGGGCCAGACCCAGTACTTC. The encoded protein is CASSVGERGGQTQYF.